This T cell receptor beta chain comes out of a study of blood T cell repertoires in COVID-19. V was shortened by 6 bases and J by 8 bases, with 19 bases between the two germline ends. This CDR3 is built from 14 residues. The germline gives CDR1 SEHNR, CDR2 FQNEAQ (reference sequence). Data came from immunoSEQ multiplex PCR; TCRdb stores just in-frame clones and leaves some out. The sample includes fewer than 250,000 clones, 75% to 90% of them seen just once. This TCR came from a woman in her forties with acute or convalescent COVID-19. Specimen: peripheral blood. J is TRBJ1-1 and V is TRBV7-9, with a tentative D call TRBD1 (6 bases). The CDR3 nucleotides read TGTGCCAGCAGTCCCATGTTGGGGGCAGTCGAAGCTTTCTTT. Its translation is CASSPMLGAVEAFF.